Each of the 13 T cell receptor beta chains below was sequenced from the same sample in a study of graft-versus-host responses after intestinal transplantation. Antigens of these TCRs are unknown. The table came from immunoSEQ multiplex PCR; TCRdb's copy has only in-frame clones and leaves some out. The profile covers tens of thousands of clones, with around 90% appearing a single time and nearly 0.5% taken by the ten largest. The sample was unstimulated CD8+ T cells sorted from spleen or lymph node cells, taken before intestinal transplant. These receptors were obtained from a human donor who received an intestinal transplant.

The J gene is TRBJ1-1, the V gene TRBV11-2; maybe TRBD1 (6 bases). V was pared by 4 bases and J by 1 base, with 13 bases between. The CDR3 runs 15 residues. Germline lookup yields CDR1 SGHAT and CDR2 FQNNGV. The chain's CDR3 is CASSSQDSANTEAFF. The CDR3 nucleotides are TGTGCCAGCAGCTCCCAGGACAGCGCGAACACTGAAGCTTTCTTT.

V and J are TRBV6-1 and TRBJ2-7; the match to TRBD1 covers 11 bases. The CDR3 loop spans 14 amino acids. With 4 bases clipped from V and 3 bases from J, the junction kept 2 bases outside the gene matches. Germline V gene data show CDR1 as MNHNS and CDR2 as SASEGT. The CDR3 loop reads CASSGGTGGYEQYF. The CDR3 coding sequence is TGTGCCAGCAGTGGGGGGACAGGGGGCTACGAGCAGTACTTC.

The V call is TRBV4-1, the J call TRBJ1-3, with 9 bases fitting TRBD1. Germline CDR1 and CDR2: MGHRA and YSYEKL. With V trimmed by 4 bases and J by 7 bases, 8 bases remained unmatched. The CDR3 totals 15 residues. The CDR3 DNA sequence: TGCGCCAGCAGCCCGGACAGGGGTCATGGTAACACCATATATTTT. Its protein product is CASSPDRGHGNTIYF.

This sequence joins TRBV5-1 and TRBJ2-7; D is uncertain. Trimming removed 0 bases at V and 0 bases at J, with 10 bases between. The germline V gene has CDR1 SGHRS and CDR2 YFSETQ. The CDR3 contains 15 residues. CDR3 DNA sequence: TGCGCCAGCAGCTTGGAGTCGGTGAGCTCCTACGAGCAGTACTTC. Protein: CASSLESVSSYEQYF.

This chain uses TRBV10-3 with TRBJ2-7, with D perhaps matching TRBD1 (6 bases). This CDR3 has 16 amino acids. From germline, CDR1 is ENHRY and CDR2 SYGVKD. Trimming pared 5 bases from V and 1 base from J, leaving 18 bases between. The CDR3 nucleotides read TGTGCCATCAGTCCACAGGGAATGGATGGTTCCTACGAGCAGTACTTC. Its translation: CAISPQGMDGSYEQYF.

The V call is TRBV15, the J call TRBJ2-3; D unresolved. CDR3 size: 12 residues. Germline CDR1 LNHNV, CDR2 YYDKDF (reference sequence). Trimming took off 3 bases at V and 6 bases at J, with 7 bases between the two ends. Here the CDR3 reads CATSSQRDTQYF. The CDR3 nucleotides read TGTGCCACCAGCAGTCAGAGGGATACGCAGTATTTT.

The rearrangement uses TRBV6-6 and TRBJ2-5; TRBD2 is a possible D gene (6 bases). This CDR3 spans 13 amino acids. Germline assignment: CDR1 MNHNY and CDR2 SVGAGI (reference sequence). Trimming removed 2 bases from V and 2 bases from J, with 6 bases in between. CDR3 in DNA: TGTGCCAGCAGTTACGCGGGGCAAGAGACCCAGTACTTC. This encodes CASSYAGQETQYF.

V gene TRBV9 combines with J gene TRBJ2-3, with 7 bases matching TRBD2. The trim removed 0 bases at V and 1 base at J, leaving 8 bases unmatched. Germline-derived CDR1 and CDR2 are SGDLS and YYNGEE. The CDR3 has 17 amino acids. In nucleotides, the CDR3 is TGTGCCAGCAGCGTAGATTGGCGGGAGAAGGGCACAGATACGCAGTATTTT. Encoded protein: CASSVDWREKGTDTQYF.

The CDR3 loop reads CASSLKAPGQEDTGELFF. The DNA for the CDR3 is TGTGCCAGCAGCTTAAAGGCCCCGGGACAGGAGGACACCGGGGAGCTGTTTTTT. This chain joins TRBV7-7 and TRBJ2-2; 8 positions agree with TRBD1. The CDR3 is 18 residues long. Germline trimming cut 2 bases from V and 3 bases from J; bases unmatched to any gene: 11. The V gene's germline CDR1 is SSHAT and CDR2 FNYEAQ (reference sequence). Full variable domain (rest looked up from reference TRBV7-7 and TRBJ2-2): GAGVSQSPRYKVTKRGQDVTLRCDPISSHATLYWYQQALGQGPEFLTYFNYEAQPDKSGLPSDRFSAERPEGSISTLTIQRTEQRDSAMYRCASSLKAPGQEDTGELFFGEGSRLTVL.

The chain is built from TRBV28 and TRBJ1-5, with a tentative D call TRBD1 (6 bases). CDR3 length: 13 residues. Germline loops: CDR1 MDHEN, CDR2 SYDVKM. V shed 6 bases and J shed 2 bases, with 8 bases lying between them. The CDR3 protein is CASRRQGNQPQHF. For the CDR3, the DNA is TGTGCCAGCAGGCGACAGGGCAATCAGCCCCAGCATTTT. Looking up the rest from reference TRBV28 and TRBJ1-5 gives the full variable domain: DVKVTQSSRYLVKRTGEKVFLECVQDMDHENMFWYRQDPGLGLRLIYFSYDVKMKEKGDIPEGYSVSREKKERFSLILESASTNQTSMYLCASRRQGNQPQHFGDGTRLSIL.

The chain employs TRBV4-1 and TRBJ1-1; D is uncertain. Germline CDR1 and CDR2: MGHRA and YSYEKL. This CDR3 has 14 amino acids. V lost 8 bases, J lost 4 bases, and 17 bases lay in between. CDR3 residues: CASRGAVSGTEAFF. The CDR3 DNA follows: TGCGCCAGCCGGGGAGCGGTATCTGGCACTGAAGCTTTCTTT.

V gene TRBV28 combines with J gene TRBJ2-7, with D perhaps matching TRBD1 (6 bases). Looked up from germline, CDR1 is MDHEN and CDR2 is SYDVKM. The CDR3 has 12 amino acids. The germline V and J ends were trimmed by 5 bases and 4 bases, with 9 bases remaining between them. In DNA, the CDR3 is TGTGCCAGCAGTCGGGACATGTACGAGCAGTACTTC. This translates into CASSRDMYEQYF.

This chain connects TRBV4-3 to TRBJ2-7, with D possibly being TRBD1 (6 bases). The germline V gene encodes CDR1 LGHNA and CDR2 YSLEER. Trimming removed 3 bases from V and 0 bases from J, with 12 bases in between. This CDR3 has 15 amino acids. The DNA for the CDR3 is TGCGCCAGCAGCCAGGCGGACAGCAGCTCCTACGAGCAGTACTTC. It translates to CASSQADSSSYEQYF.